One and the same sample provided the 9 T cell receptor beta chains below, sequenced in a study of OX40 agonist ivuxolimab in advanced cancers. Data came from immunoSEQ multiplex PCR; TCRdb stores just in-frame clones and leaves some out. Of around 120,000 clones detected, around 87% appear once; the ten largest clones hold 0.55%. The specimen was CD4+ or CD8+ T cells sorted from blood, collected in a trial of the OX40 agonist ivuxolimab. These receptors were taken from an adult with an advanced solid tumor such as melanoma, head and neck, liver or kidney cancer.

The rearrangement uses TRBV30 and TRBJ1-4; 7 bases match TRBD1. The CDR3 extends over 14 amino acids. Looked up from germline, CDR1 is GTSNPN and CDR2 is SVGIG (reference sequence). Trimming at V came to 5 bases and at J to 0 bases, leaving 3 bases not matched to a gene. CDR3 in amino acids: CAWGRGPTNEKLFF. The CDR3 nucleotides read TGTGCCTGGGGGAGGGGGCCAACTAATGAAAAACTGTTTTTT.

The gene calls are TRBV7-9 and TRBJ2-5; TRBD1 might be the D (6 bases). From germline, CDR1 is SEHNR and CDR2 FQNEAQ (reference sequence). The CDR3 has 14 amino acids. V lost 4 bases to trimming and J lost 4 bases, with 13 bases between them. CDR3 protein: CASSSGQPPETQYF. CDR3 DNA sequence: TGTGCCAGCAGCTCCGGACAGCCCCCAGAGACCCAGTACTTC.

In DNA, the CDR3 is TGTGCCAGCAGTCAGGGACAGGACTTATTCTATGGCTACACCTTC. This codes for CASSQGQDLFYGYTF. This rearrangement joins TRBV6-1 to TRBJ1-2, with 8 bases fitting TRBD1. This CDR3 spans 15 amino acids. Germline CDR1 is MNHNS and CDR2 is SASEGT. The J segment lost 4 bases and the V segment lost 5 bases, leaving 9 bases of the junction unmatched.

This chain connects TRBV7-3 to TRBJ1-6; D might be TRBD1 (5 bases). V shed 5 bases and J shed 6 bases, with 17 bases lying between them. Germline V gene lookup returns CDR1 SGHTA and CDR2 FQGTGA. The CDR3 runs to 16 residues. The CDR3 DNA reads as TGTGCCAGCAGCCGTCCCCAGGGAAGTGGTAATTCACCCCTCCACTTT. Encoded protein: CASSRPQGSGNSPLHF.

The J gene is TRBJ1-1, the V gene TRBV27; D possibly corresponds to TRBD1 (5 bases). Germline V gene lookup returns CDR1 MNHEY and CDR2 SMNVEV (reference sequence). The V end was cut by 6 bases, the J end by 4 bases, with 12 bases between. This CDR3 spans 13 amino acids. CDR3 DNA sequence: TGTGCCAGCAGCTTTAGGGGTAGCACTGAAGCTTTCTTT. It specifies CASSFRGSTEAFF.

V is TRBV7-9 and J is TRBJ2-5; 9 positions agree with TRBD1. V shed 1 base and J 4 bases; nucleotides not matched to a gene: 1. This CDR3 contains 14 residues. In germline, CDR1 is SEHNR, CDR2 FQNEAQ (reference sequence). CDR3 DNA: TGTGCCAGCAGCTTAGGGACAGGGGTAGAGACCCAGTACTTC. Protein: CASSLGTGVETQYF.

This chain connects TRBV5-1 to TRBJ1-4, with D uncertain. Germline lookup yields CDR1 SGHRS and CDR2 YFSETQ. The CDR3 is 14 amino acids. The V gene lost 0 bases and the J gene lost 8 bases, with 11 bases spanning the gap. The CDR3 is CASSLGRSEEKLFF. CDR3 nucleotide sequence: TGCGCCAGCAGCTTGGGGAGATCGGAGGAAAAACTGTTTTTT.

The V gene is TRBV7-9, the J gene TRBJ1-2, with D perhaps matching TRBD1 (6 bases). Per germline, CDR1 SEHNR and CDR2 FQNEAQ (reference sequence). This CDR3 comprises 13 residues. V was shortened by 6 bases and J by 2 bases, with 10 bases between the two germline ends. The CDR3 nucleotides read TGTGCCAGCAGGGATAGGGGGAACTATGGCTACACCTTC. Translated, it gives CASRDRGNYGYTF.

The rearrangement links TRBV7-9 to TRBJ1-5, with D hard to call. CDR1 and CDR2 from the germline V gene are SEHNR and FQNEAQ (reference sequence). The CDR3 sequence is 13 residues long. V was cut by 2 bases and J by 11 bases, with 13 bases left in between. The CDR3 reads CASSLSWERAQHF. DNA of the CDR3: TGTGCCAGCAGCTTATCCTGGGAGAGGGCCCAGCATTTT.